The following is a T cell receptor (beta chain) sequence with its context. Its antigen is not identified. The source of the sample is a study of OX40 agonist ivuxolimab in advanced cancers. Whole-study context: Three partial responders included one hepatocellular carcinoma patient and two cutaneous melanoma patients. Study results and limitations: In CD8+ T cells, expanded clones were on average more numerous than in CD4+.

CDR3 size: 12 residues. Trimming removed 8 bases at V and 2 bases at J, with 10 bases between. Germline lookup yields CDR1 MNHNS and CDR2 SASEGT. Measured with immunoSEQ multiplex PCR; TCRdb has only the in-frame clones, and not every one. Here the sample spans 12,000 or so clones, 69% being singletons. This clonotype originated in an adult with an advanced solid tumor such as melanoma, head and neck, liver or kidney cancer. This chain connects TRBV6-1 to TRBJ2-7, with no clear D. The material was CD4+ or CD8+ T cells sorted from blood, obtained in a trial of the OX40 agonist ivuxolimab. The CDR3 here is CASGPLTYEQYF. As DNA, the CDR3 is TGTGCCAGCGGACCGCTGACCTACGAGCAGTACTTC.